The T cell receptor (beta chain) described here comes from a study of cytomegalovirus exposure and HLA in healthy donors. As for this clone: Its antigen remains unknown.

Study conclusions and caveats: In a later analysis, donors in an Asian-associated ancestry cluster reportedly had fewer N-insertions in productive TCRs than the cohort mean.

PCR amplification relied on 60 Vbeta primers (plus 13 Jbeta primers). Method: immunoSEQ multiplex PCR; TCRdb's copy keeps in-frame clones and lacks some. The sample yields 150,000 to 200,000 clones, roughly four fifths seen once. Germline lookup yields CDR1 SQVTM and CDR2 ANQGSEA. The CDR3 totals 11 residues. Trimming at V came to 7 bases and at J to 6 bases, leaving 4 bases not matched to a gene. The sequence came from a woman in her late teens or twenties in good health and CMV-seropositive. The J gene is TRBJ1-1, the V gene TRBV29-1, with TRBD1 identical over 8 bases. The sequenced material came from PBMCs. The CDR3 sequence is CSGKGQAEAFF. The DNA of the CDR3 is TGCAGCGGCAAGGGACAGGCTGAAGCTTTCTTT.